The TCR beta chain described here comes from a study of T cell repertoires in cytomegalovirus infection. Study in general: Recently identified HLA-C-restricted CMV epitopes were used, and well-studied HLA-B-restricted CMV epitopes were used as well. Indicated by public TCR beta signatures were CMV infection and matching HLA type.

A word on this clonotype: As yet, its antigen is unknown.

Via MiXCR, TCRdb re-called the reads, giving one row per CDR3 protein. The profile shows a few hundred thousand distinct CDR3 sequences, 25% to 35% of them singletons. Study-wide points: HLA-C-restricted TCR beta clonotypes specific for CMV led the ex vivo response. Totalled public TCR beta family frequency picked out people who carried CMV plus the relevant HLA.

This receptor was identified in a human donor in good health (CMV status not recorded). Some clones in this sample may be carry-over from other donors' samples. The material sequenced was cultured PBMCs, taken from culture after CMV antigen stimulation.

The CDR3 here is CASSGDPNTEAFF. The CDR3 DNA reads as TGTGCCAGCTCAGGGGACCCGAACACTGAAGCTTTCTTT. The chain has TRBV18 and TRBJ1-1; possibly TRBD1 for D (5 bases). The CDR3 is 13 amino acids. Trimming left V 5 bases short and J 1 base short, with 8 bases between. Germline values: CDR1 KGHSH, CDR2 LQKENI.